This T cell receptor beta chain was identified during a study of T cells in Graves' hyperthyroidism and ophthalmopathy. Amplified TCR beta CDR3 regions came from RNA transcripts. First-round RT-PCR with HTBI primers amplified the TCR CDR3 region. TCRdb recomputed calls from the multiplex PCR reads with MiXCR, one row per CDR3 protein. The sample consists of a few hundred thousand distinct CDR3 sequences, 15% to 18% of them appearing once. The CDR3 length is 13 residues. V lost 7 bases to trimming and J lost 6 bases, with 13 bases between them. In germline, CDR1 is MNHEY, CDR2 SVGEGT. The study defined stable Graves' hyperthyroidism as no ophthalmopathy progression within 18 months. Any patient presenting with uncontrolled infection, other autoimmune disease, pregnancy or lactation was left out. This clonotype was seen ten or more times.

Input material: blood. This clonotype originated in a woman aged 30 to 39 with Graves' hyperthyroidism. The chain recombines TRBV6-2 or TRBV6-3 with TRBJ2-1, with a weak D call TRBD2 (5 bases). The CDR3 nucleotides read TGTGCCAGCAAAGCCACTAGTTTCAATGAGCAGTTCTTC. It specifies CASKATSFNEQFF.